Below, 21 T cell receptor beta chains from the same sample are listed, as sequenced in a study of T-cell memory formation after mild COVID-19. Via MiXCR, TCRdb re-called the 5' RACE reads, giving one row per CDR3 protein. The profile covers about 110,000 distinct CDR3 sequences, with roughly 19% appearing a single time and 5% to 7% taken by the ten largest. The sample taken for sequencing was PBMCs or a T cell subset sorted from them (not recorded which). The receptor set was obtained from a man aged 18 to 35 who had mild COVID-19 (a few samples of this study predate the infection). Cell type and time point are not known.

The chain joins TRBV11-2 to TRBJ2-7, with D perhaps being TRBD1 or TRBD2 (5 bases each). The germline V gene encodes CDR1 SGHAT and CDR2 FQNNGV. The germline V and J ends were trimmed by 1 base and 6 bases, with 10 bases remaining between them. CDR3 length equals 13 residues. The CDR3 nucleotides are TGTGCCAGCAGCTTAGGATCGGGGCTCGAGCAGTACGTC. Residues: CASSLGSGLEQYV.

The chain joins TRBV4-3 to TRBJ2-1, with D perhaps TRBD1 (6 bases). Between the trimmed V and J ends, which lost 3 bases and 10 bases, there was a span of 13 bases. Germline CDR1 LGHNA, CDR2 YSLEER. This CDR3 region has 13 residues. CDR3 bases: TGCGCCAGCAGCCAGTACAGGGCTCAGGAGCAGTTCTTC. Amino acid sequence: CASSQYRAQEQFF.

The V and J genes are TRBV20-1 and TRBJ1-6; D gene uncertain. The CDR3 spans 14 residues. CDR1 is DFQATT, CDR2 SNEGSKA, per germline (reference sequence). V was clipped by 5 bases and J by 3 bases, with 11 bases between them. For the CDR3, the DNA is TGCAGTGCTCATATGGGAGGCTATAATTCACCCCTCCACTTT. The encoded protein is CSAHMGGYNSPLHF.

There are a few counts of this clonotype. This CDR3 is CASSPNSPGTDEQYV. DNA for the CDR3: TGTGCCAGCTCACCAAACAGCCCTGGGACGGACGAGCAGTACGTC. This sequence joins TRBV18 and TRBJ2-7; D is possibly TRBD1 or TRBD2 (5 bases each). Germline V gene data show CDR1 as KGHSH and CDR2 as LQKENI. With 2 bases removed from V and 5 bases from J, the gap between germline ends came to 16 bases. This CDR3 has 15 residues.

The genes are TRBV5-6 and TRBJ2-2; 8 bases are shared with TRBD2. The CDR3 extends over 14 amino acids. With V trimmed by 4 bases and J by 5 bases, 4 bases remained unmatched. From germline, CDR1 is SGHDT and CDR2 YYEEEE. The chain's CDR3 is CASSPGGRTGELFF. The DNA of the CDR3 is TGTGCCAGCAGCCCCGGCGGGAGGACCGGGGAGCTGTTTTTT.

At least ten counts were recorded for this clonotype. V usage is TRBV20-1 and J usage is TRBJ2-7; perhaps D is TRBD1 or TRBD2 (5 bases each). Looked up from germline, CDR1 is DFQATT and CDR2 is SNEGSKA (reference sequence). V was shortened by 2 bases and J by 2 bases, with 13 bases between the two germline ends. CDR3 length: 14 residues. CDR3 bases: TGCAGTGCTAGATACCGGGACGCTCCCTACGAGCAGTACTTC. This codes for CSARYRDAPYEQYF.

The chain couples TRBV15 to TRBJ2-3; possibly TRBD1 for D (5 bases). The CDR3 spans 12 residues. Between the trimmed V and J ends, which lost 8 bases and 1 base, there was a span of 7 bases. The germline V gene encodes CDR1 LNHNV and CDR2 YYDKDF (reference sequence). The CDR3 DNA is TGTGCCACCCCCAGGGGCACAGATACGCAGTATTTT. It yields the protein CATPRGTDTQYF.

V usage is TRBV2 and J usage is TRBJ2-6; D ambiguous. The V gene's germline CDR1 is SNHLY and CDR2 FYNNEI. The V end was cut by 7 bases, the J end by 2 bases, with 6 bases between. The CDR3 is 13 residues long. CDR3 coding DNA: TGTGCCAGCATCGTCACTGGGGCCAACGTCCTGACTTTC. Its protein product is CASIVTGANVLTF. Drawing the rest from reference TRBV2 and TRBJ2-6, the complete variable domain is EPEVTQTPSHQVTQMGQEVILRCVPISNHLYFYWYRQILGQKVEFLVSFYNNEISEKSEIFDDQFSVERPDGSNFTLKIRSTKLEDSAMYFCASIVTGANVLTFGAGSRLTVL.

This clonotype occurred many times. The V call is TRBV5-1, the J call TRBJ2-4; D is possibly TRBD1 (6 bases). The germline CDR1 and CDR2 sequences are SGHRS and YFSETQ. The CDR3 is made up of 12 amino acids. Trimming removed 4 bases from V and 7 bases from J, with 9 bases in between. The CDR3 DNA reads as TGCGCCAGCAGCGCAGGGGAGAACATTCAGTACTTC. Amino acids: CASSAGENIQYF.

This clonotype has only a few counts. The genes are TRBV27 and TRBJ2-3, with D uncertain. V lost 5 bases and J lost 6, with 9 bases in between. CDR1 and CDR2 from the germline V gene are MNHEY and SMNVEV (reference sequence). The CDR3 runs 12 residues. CDR3 sequence reads: CASSHGRDTQYF. CDR3 in DNA: TGTGCCAGCAGTCACGGGCGGGATACGCAGTATTTT.

This clonotype was seen a handful of times. The chain has TRBV10-3 and TRBJ1-2; D possibly corresponds to TRBD1 (6 bases). CDR3 size: 12 residues. The V gene lost 7 bases and the J gene lost 2 bases, with 8 bases spanning the gap. Per germline, CDR1 ENHRY and CDR2 SYGVKD. CDR3 in DNA: TGTGCCATCAACCAGGGGAACTATGGCTACACCTTC. Translated: CAINQGNYGYTF.

The V call is TRBV5-4, the J call TRBJ1-2; TRBD1 matches 7 bases. Germline V gene data show CDR1 as SGHNT and CDR2 as YYREEE (reference sequence). CDR3 length: 12 residues. V trimming: 4 bases; J trimming: 3 bases; junction bases outside the gene matches: 0. The chain's CDR3 is CASSQGDYGYTF. In DNA, the CDR3 is TGTGCCAGCAGCCAGGGGGACTATGGCTACACCTTC. Based on the CDR3 plus reference TRBV5-4 and TRBJ1-2, the full variable domain is ETGVTQSPTHLIKTRGQQVTLRCSSQSGHNTVSWYQQALGQGPQFIFQYYREEENGRGNFPPRFSGLQFPNYSSELNVNALELDDSALYLCASSQGDYGYTFGSGTRLTVV.

This clonotype was recorded many times. The CDR3 sequence is CASSASPLDRVETQYF. The CDR3, as DNA: TGTGCCAGCAGCGCCAGCCCCCTTGACAGGGTAGAGACCCAGTACTTC. The J gene is TRBJ2-5, the V gene TRBV9; 7 bases match TRBD1. Unmatched junction bases numbered 12, after V lost 3 bases and J lost 4 bases. Looked up from germline, CDR1 is SGDLS and CDR2 is YYNGEE. The CDR3 extends over 16 amino acids. The complete variable domain, with remaining parts taken from reference TRBV9 and TRBJ2-5, reads DSGVTQTPKHLITATGQRVTLRCSPRSGDLSVYWYQQSLDQGLQFLIQYYNGEERAKGNILERFSAQQFPDLHSELNLSSLELGDSALYFCASSASPLDRVETQYFGPGTRLLVL.

This rearrangement joins TRBV5-1 to TRBJ2-2; 7 positions agree with TRBD1. V lost 4 bases, J lost 5 bases, and 5 bases stayed unmatched. The CDR3 covers 14 residues. Per germline, CDR1 SGHRS and CDR2 YFSETQ. CDR3 nucleotides: TGCGCCAGCAGCGAGACAGGGTGGACCGGGGAGCTGTTTTTT. This sequence encodes CASSETGWTGELFF.

This clonotype has a handful of counts. The chain recombines TRBV5-1 with TRBJ2-3; D is uncertain. Germline V CDR1 and CDR2: SGHRS, YFSETQ. The CDR3 is 14 amino acids. V was shortened by 1 base and J by 5 bases, with 11 bases between the two germline ends. CDR3 bases: TGCGCCAGCAGCTTGTTCTGGGGTGGAGATACGCAGTATTTT. Protein product: CASSLFWGGDTQYF.

The chain employs TRBV4-2 and TRBJ1-4; TRBD1 matches at 8 bases. The CDR3 length is 18 residues. The V and J ends lost 2 bases and 3 bases, in that order; junction bases with no gene match: 11. The V gene's germline CDR1 is LGHNA and CDR2 YNFKEQ. DNA of the CDR3: TGTGCCAGCAGCCAACGACAGGGGCGCTTGGTAGCTAATGAAAAACTGTTTTTT. Translation: CASSQRQGRLVANEKLFF.

This clonotype was detected a few times. The chain employs TRBV20-1 and TRBJ2-7; a possible D gene is TRBD1 (5 bases). This CDR3 has 12 residues. Germline loops: CDR1 DFQATT, CDR2 SNEGSKA (reference sequence). Trimming removed 2 bases from V and 2 bases from J, with 7 bases in between. This chain's CDR3 is CSARQGPYEQYF. The CDR3 region has the DNA TGCAGTGCTAGACAGGGTCCCTACGAGCAGTACTTC.

This clonotype was recorded a few times. J is TRBJ1-1 and V is TRBV20-1; D unresolved. The CDR3 is 13 amino acids. Germline CDR1 reads DFQATT; CDR2 reads SNEGSKA (reference sequence). V lost 1 base to trimming and J lost 0 bases, with 6 bases between them. CDR3 amino acids: CSARGGLNTEAFF. DNA for the CDR3: TGCAGTGCTAGAGGGGGATTGAACACTGAAGCTTTCTTT.

This clonotype has only a few counts. The chain links TRBV20-1 to TRBJ2-3, with D maybe TRBD2 (6 bases). There are 14 residues in the CDR3. Per germline, CDR1 DFQATT and CDR2 SNEGSKA (reference sequence). The CDR3 reads CSAQGGLGTDTQYF. Here the CDR3 DNA reads TGCAGCGCTCAGGGAGGACTTGGCACAGATACGCAGTATTTT.

This clonotype appeared a few times. The chain has TRBV10-3 and TRBJ2-5; 11 nucleotides agree with TRBD2. Trimming at V came to 6 bases and at J to 2 bases, leaving 5 bases not matched to a gene. CDR3 length: 15 residues. Germline V gene lookup returns CDR1 ENHRY and CDR2 SYGVKD. CDR3 amino acids: CAISGTSGPQETQYF. CDR3 DNA sequence: TGTGCCATCAGCGGGACTAGCGGACCGCAAGAGACCCAGTACTTC.

To note about this clonotype: Here the CDR3 omits its conserved ending phenylalanine or tryptophan, so a read error is the likely source. No DNA is shown, since the ends of the CDR3 on it are uncertain; the CDR3 is the one TCRdb lists. The rearrangement links TRBV27 to TRBJ1-2; TRBD1, the D gene given by the table, was not confirmed from the DNA. The germline V gene has CDR1 MNHEY and CDR2 SMNVEV (reference sequence). Counting both end residues, the CDR3 totals 13 amino acids. The CDR3 spells CASSLSAGQGTVL.